Given below is one T cell receptor (beta chain) in context. This sample is part of a study of OX40 agonist ivuxolimab in advanced cancers. Study overall: A history of anti-PD-1, anti-PD-L1 or anti-CTLA-4 therapy was acceptable, and around 36% had some.

This table comes from immunoSEQ multiplex PCR, and its TCRdb copy is limited to in-frame clones, with some not included. The table lists about 66,000 clones, roughly 85% of them singletons. Germline lookup yields CDR1 LNHDA and CDR2 SQIVND (reference sequence). The CDR3 has 14 residues. V was shortened by 11 bases and J by 0 bases, with 14 bases between the two germline ends. This clonotype was obtained from an adult with an advanced solid tumor such as melanoma, head and neck, liver or kidney cancer. This sequence joins TRBV19 and TRBJ1-5; D is possibly TRBD1 (6 bases). The sequenced sample was CD4+ or CD8+ T cells sorted from blood, obtained in a trial of the OX40 agonist ivuxolimab. CDR3 DNA sequence: TGTGCCCTGGGGGGCCTCTATAGCAATCAGCCCCAGCATTTT. Its translation is CALGGLYSNQPQHF. Combining the CDR3 with reference TRBV19 and TRBJ1-5 gives the whole variable domain DGGITQSPKYLFRKEGQNVTLSCEQNLNHDAMYWYRQDPGQGLRLIYYSQIVNDFQKGDIAEGYSVSREKKESFPLTVTSAQKNPTAFYLCALGGLYSNQPQHFGDGTRLSIL.